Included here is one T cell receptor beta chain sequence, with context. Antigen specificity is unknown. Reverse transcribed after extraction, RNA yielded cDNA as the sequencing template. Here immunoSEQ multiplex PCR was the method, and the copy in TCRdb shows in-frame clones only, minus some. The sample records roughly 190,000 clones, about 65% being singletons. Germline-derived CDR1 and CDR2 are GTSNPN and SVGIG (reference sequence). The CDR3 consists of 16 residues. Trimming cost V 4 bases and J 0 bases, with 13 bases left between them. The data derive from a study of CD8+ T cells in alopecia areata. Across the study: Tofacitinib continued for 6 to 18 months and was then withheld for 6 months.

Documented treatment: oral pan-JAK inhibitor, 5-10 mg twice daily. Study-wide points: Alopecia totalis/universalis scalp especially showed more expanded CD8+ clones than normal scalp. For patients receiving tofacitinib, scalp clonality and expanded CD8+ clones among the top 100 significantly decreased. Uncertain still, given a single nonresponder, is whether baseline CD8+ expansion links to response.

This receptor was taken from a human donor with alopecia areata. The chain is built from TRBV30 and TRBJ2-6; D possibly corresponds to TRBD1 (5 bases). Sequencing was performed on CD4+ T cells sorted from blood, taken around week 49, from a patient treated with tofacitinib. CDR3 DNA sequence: TGTGCCTGGACCCAGGGAACTAACTCTGGGGCCAACGTCCTGACTTTC. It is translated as CAWTQGTNSGANVLTF.